The table lists the clone carrying this T cell receptor beta chain with many counts. This sample's RNA came from whole unsorted tissue. The data belong to a study of tumor and adjacent non-tumor tissue in lung cancer. The overall study: There were around 11 adenocarcinoma, 2 squamous cell carcinoma and 1 small cell lung cancer cases.

The CDR3 contains 15 residues. CDR1 and CDR2 from the germline V gene are MNHEY and SVGAGI. Germline trimming cut 0 bases from V and 5 bases from J; bases unmatched to any gene: 4. TCRbeta libraries were built with three rounds of nested PCR, modified from ARM-PCR. TCRdb itself ran the multiplex PCR reads through MiXCR, one entry per CDR3 protein. The table shows 65,000 to 75,000 distinct CDR3 sequences, with 55% to 85% occurring only once. The sequencing input was lung tumor tissue. The chain recombines TRBV6-5 with TRBJ2-5; the match to TRBD1 covers 9 bases. The clonotype originates from a man between 60 and 75 years old with non-small cell lung cancer. CDR3 nucleotides: TGTGCCAGCAGTTACTCGAGACAGGGGGTTGAGACCCAGTACTTC. This translates into CASSYSRQGVETQYF.